This T cell receptor (beta chain) was found in a study of blood T cell repertoires in COVID-19. Turning to the study itself: Sources were T cells, B-cell-depleted T cells, or PBMCs; the material itself was cDNA or gDNA.

This clone is classed as medium-sized. CDR3 size: 14 residues. Germline loops: CDR1 SGHAT, CDR2 FQNNGV. The V and J ends lost 0 bases and 3 bases respectively, with 8 bases between them. Here immunoSEQ multiplex PCR was the method, and the copy in TCRdb shows in-frame clones only, minus some. In the table there are 73,000 or so clones, about 80% of which are singletons. This chain uses TRBV11-2 with TRBJ1-1, with D tentatively TRBD1 (5 bases). This TCR derives from a woman aged 60-75 years with acute or convalescent COVID-19. The specimen sequenced was peripheral blood. The CDR3 bases are TGTGCCAGCAGCTTAGAGGCGGGACACACTGAAGCTTTCTTT. Amino acid sequence: CASSLEAGHTEAFF. The whole variable domain, filled in from reference TRBV11-2 and TRBJ1-1, reads EAGVAQSPRYKIIEKRQSVAFWCNPISGHATLYWYQQILGQGPKLLIQFQNNGVVDDSQLPKDRFSAERLKGVDSTLKIQPAKLEDSAVYLCASSLEAGHTEAFFGQGTRLTVV.